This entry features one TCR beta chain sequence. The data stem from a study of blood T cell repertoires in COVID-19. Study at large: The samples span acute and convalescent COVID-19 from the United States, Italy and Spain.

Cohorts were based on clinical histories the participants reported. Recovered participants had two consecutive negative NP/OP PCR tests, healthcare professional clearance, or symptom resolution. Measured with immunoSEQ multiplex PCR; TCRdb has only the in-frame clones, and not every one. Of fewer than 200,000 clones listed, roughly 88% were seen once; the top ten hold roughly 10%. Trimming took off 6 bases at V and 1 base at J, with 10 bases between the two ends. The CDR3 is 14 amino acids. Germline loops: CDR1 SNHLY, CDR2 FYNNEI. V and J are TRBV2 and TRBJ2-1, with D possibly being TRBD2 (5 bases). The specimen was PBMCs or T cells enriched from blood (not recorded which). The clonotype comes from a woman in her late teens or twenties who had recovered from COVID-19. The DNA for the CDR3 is TGTGCCAGCAGGGACTCAGGTTCCTACAATGAGCAGTTCTTC. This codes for CASRDSGSYNEQFF.